Following are 18 T cell receptor beta chains from one sample sequenced in a study of T cells in localized non-small cell lung cancer. The assay was immunoSEQ multiplex PCR, and TCRdb's table has in-frame clones only and misses some. The repertoire includes tens of thousands of clones, 75% to 85% of them detected once, and 3.5% to 5% sits in the top ten. The sample consisted of peripheral blood, taken before any cancer treatment. The receptors come from a woman between 35 and 70 years old with stage I lung adenocarcinoma.

The V call is TRBV18, the J call TRBJ2-5; D is unclear. CDR1 is KGHSH and CDR2 is LQKENI in the germline V gene. V shed 0 bases and J shed 7 bases, with 12 bases lying between them. The CDR3 totals 14 residues. DNA for the CDR3: TGTGCCAGCTCACCACCGGTGGGGTATGGGACCCAGTACTTC. This encodes CASSPPVGYGTQYF.

The V and J genes are TRBV11-2 and TRBJ2-6; no reliable D call. Germline lookup yields CDR1 SGHAT and CDR2 FQNNGV. V was clipped by 0 bases and J by 0 bases, with 6 bases between them. The CDR3 is made up of 16 amino acids. CDR3 amino acids: CASSLDSASGANVLTF. CDR3 DNA: TGTGCCAGCAGCTTAGATTCGGCCTCTGGGGCCAACGTCCTGACTTTC.

The chain combines TRBV5-1 with TRBJ2-5; 8 positions match TRBD2. Unmatched junction bases numbered 6, after V lost 1 base and J lost 1 base. The CDR3 is 16 residues long. Germline V gives CDR1 SGHRS, CDR2 YFSETQ. The CDR3 here is CASSLLGGGTQETQYF. For the CDR3, the DNA is TGCGCCAGCAGCTTGTTGGGCGGGGGGACCCAAGAGACCCAGTACTTC.

This rearrangement joins TRBV5-8 to TRBJ2-7; unclear D gene. CDR3 size: 13 residues. The germline CDR1 and CDR2 sequences are SGHTS and YDEGEE. V was cut by 4 bases and J by 2 bases, with 10 bases left in between. This CDR3 reads CASSSDSTYEQYF. CDR3 sequence (DNA): TGTGCCAGCAGCAGTGACTCGACCTACGAGCAGTACTTC. The whole variable domain, filled in from reference TRBV5-8 and TRBJ2-7, reads EAGVTQSPTHLIKTRGQQATLRCSPISGHTSVYWYQQALGLGLQFLLWYDEGEERNRGNFPPRFSGRQFPNYSSELNVNALELEDSALYLCASSSDSTYEQYFGPGTRLTVT.

This chain links TRBV19 with TRBJ2-2, with D hard to call. V was clipped by 5 bases and J by 4 bases, with 8 bases between them. The CDR3 runs to 13 residues. Germline V gene sequence: CDR1 LNHDA, CDR2 SQIVND (reference sequence). CDR3 residues: CASSSGSTGELFF. Here the CDR3 DNA reads TGTGCCAGTAGTTCGGGCAGCACCGGGGAGCTGTTTTTT.

The rearrangement uses TRBV7-6 and TRBJ1-5, with no clear D. This CDR3 region has 15 residues. Trimming took 5 bases from V and 0 from J, leaving 11 bases between them. The germline V gene encodes CDR1 SGHVS and CDR2 FNYEAQ. The CDR3 sequence is CASSAYPNSNQPQHF. CDR3 coding DNA: TGTGCCAGCAGCGCCTATCCTAATAGCAATCAGCCCCAGCATTTT.

This chain joins TRBV7-2 and TRBJ1-3; D perhaps matches TRBD1 (5 bases). This CDR3 has 15 residues. Deletions cut 1 base from V and 3 bases from J, with 10 bases between. The germline V gene encodes CDR1 SGHTA and CDR2 FQGNSA. CDR3 sequence: CASSLGGANGNTIYF. CDR3 bases: TGTGCCAGCAGCTTAGGGGGCGCAAATGGAAACACCATATATTTT.

The genes are TRBV30 and TRBJ2-1, with 12 bases lining up with TRBD2. Germline assignment: CDR1 GTSNPN and CDR2 SVGIG (reference sequence). The V gene end was trimmed by 7 bases and the J gene end by 10 bases; junction bases not matched to a gene: 17. The CDR3 is made up of 16 amino acids. This CDR3 reads CASSLAGGPLGGEQFF. In nucleotides, the CDR3 is TGTGCCTCCTCACTAGCGGGGGGCCCATTAGGAGGAGAGCAGTTCTTC. Supplemented by reference TRBV30 and TRBJ2-1, the full variable domain reads SQTIHQWPATLVQPVGSPLSLECTVEGTSNPNLYWYRQAAGRGLQLLFYSVGIGQISSEVPQNLSASRPQDRQFILSSKKLLLSDSGFYLCASSLAGGPLGGEQFFGPGTRLTVL.

This chain joins TRBV19 and TRBJ1-4; perhaps TRBD1 as D (6 bases). The CDR3 sequence is 14 residues long. Germline values: CDR1 LNHDA, CDR2 SQIVND (reference sequence). V was pared by 4 bases and J by 4 bases, with 10 bases between. The CDR3 DNA sequence: TGTGCCAGTAGTAATCCAGGGGATAATGAAAAACTGTTTTTT. As protein: CASSNPGDNEKLFF. The full variable domain, completed using reference TRBV19 and TRBJ1-4, is DGGITQSPKYLFRKEGQNVTLSCEQNLNHDAMYWYRQDPGQGLRLIYYSQIVNDFQKGDIAEGYSVSREKKESFPLTVTSAQKNPTAFYLCASSNPGDNEKLFFGSGTQLSVL.

The table lists this clone with a count of one. The chain combines TRBV6-1 with TRBJ2-5, with D maybe TRBD2 (5 bases). The CDR3 is made up of 16 amino acids. The V and J ends lost 4 bases and 0 bases respectively, with 15 bases between them. CDR1 is MNHNS and CDR2 is SASEGT in the germline V gene. This CDR3 reads CASSVGAARNQETQYF. In DNA form, the CDR3 reads TGTGCCAGCAGTGTAGGAGCGGCCAGGAACCAAGAGACCCAGTACTTC.

The chain employs TRBV4-3 and TRBJ1-6; 7 nucleotides align to TRBD1. CDR1 and CDR2 (germline): LGHNA, YSLEER. The CDR3 loop spans 15 amino acids. V trimming: 4 bases; J trimming: 6 bases; junction bases outside the gene matches: 6. CDR3 sequence (DNA): TGCGCCAGCAGCCGGACCGGGACAGCTAATTCACCCCTCCACTTT. Encoded protein: CASSRTGTANSPLHF.

The rearrangement links TRBV30 to TRBJ1-2, with 9 positions matching TRBD1. V lost 3 bases to trimming and J lost 6 bases; unmatched junction nucleotides: 5. In germline, CDR1 is GTSNPN, CDR2 SVGIG (reference sequence). The CDR3 is 13 amino acids. The DNA of the CDR3 is TGTGCCTGGAGGTACAGGGGGCAGGATGGCTACACCTTC. Translated: CAWRYRGQDGYTF.

The chain combines TRBV11-3 with TRBJ2-7; D gene unclear. The V end was cut by 5 bases, the J end by 0 bases, with 17 bases between. Germline CDR1 and CDR2: SGHNT and YENEEA. The CDR3 covers 16 residues. The DNA for the CDR3 is TGTGCCAGCAGCCCCCTACTCACGGGTAGCTCCTACGAGCAGTACTTC. Protein product: CASSPLLTGSSYEQYF.

The gene calls are TRBV5-1 and TRBJ2-5; perhaps TRBD2 as D (6 bases). CDR1 SGHRS and CDR2 YFSETQ come from the germline V gene. The CDR3 has 16 residues. V was shortened by 1 base and J by 5 bases, with 18 bases between the two germline ends. CDR3 loop: CASSLSSVVGRETQYF. CDR3 DNA sequence: TGCGCCAGCAGCTTGAGTTCGGTTGTGGGGAGGGAGACCCAGTACTTC.

The chain joins TRBV7-2 to TRBJ1-2; D is unclear. This CDR3 has 14 amino acids. The V and J ends lost 1 base and 6 bases respectively, with 12 bases between them. In germline, CDR1 is SGHTA, CDR2 FQGNSA. The CDR3 region is CASSLELVGNGYTF. The CDR3 DNA follows: TGTGCCAGCAGCTTAGAGTTGGTCGGGAATGGCTACACCTTC.

This chain connects TRBV6-6 to TRBJ1-5; D remains ambiguous. CDR1 and CDR2 from the germline V gene are MNHNY and SVGAGI (reference sequence). V was clipped by 2 bases and J by 6 bases, with 14 bases between them. This CDR3 is built from 15 residues. CDR3 nucleotides: TGTGCCAGCAGTTACGCGGACCTCCCAGGTCAGCCCCAGCATTTT. Encoded protein: CASSYADLPGQPQHF.

The chain joins TRBV4-3 to TRBJ2-3, with TRBD2 matching 8 bases. CDR1 and CDR2 from the germline V gene are LGHNA and YSLEER. CDR3 length: 13 residues. J lost 6 bases, V lost 4 bases, and 3 bases had no gene match. The CDR3 DNA reads TGCGCCAGCAGCCTCCGCGGGGGGGATACGCAGTATTTT. Translation gives CASSLRGGDTQYF.

The chain combines TRBV19 with TRBJ1-6; 7 bases line up with TRBD1. Germline V CDR1 and CDR2: LNHDA, SQIVND (reference sequence). V shed 2 bases and J 8 bases; nucleotides not matched to a gene: 3. The CDR3 runs to 14 residues. The CDR3 here is CASSIQGGDSPLHF. DNA of the CDR3: TGTGCCAGTAGTATACAGGGGGGCGATTCACCCCTCCACTTT.